This TCR beta chain appears in the sequencing data of a study of blood T cell repertoires in COVID-19. Study background: There were acute and convalescent COVID-19 samples, and they came from the United States, Italy and Spain. The analysed material was cDNA or gDNA that came from T cells, B-cell-depleted T cells, or PBMCs.

The CDR3 is 14 residues long. CDR1 is MNHEY and CDR2 is SMNVEV in the germline V gene (reference sequence). V gave up 2 bases and J gave up 2 bases, with 10 bases separating them. How the authors handled the data: How many nucleated cells were present was estimated from reference gene primer amplification. Sequenced by immunoSEQ multiplex PCR; TCRdb stores in-frame clones only, minus some. The DNA gave D and trimming, while V, J and clone size come from that table. This repertoire shows 12,000 or so clones, about 92% found once; its top ten account for around 15%. What was sequenced was peripheral blood. The receptor's source is a man in his 70s with active COVID-19. This chain joins TRBV27 and TRBJ2-7; perhaps TRBD1 as D (5 bases). CDR3 sequence (DNA): TGTGCCAGCAGTTTAAAGGACACCGCCTACGAGCAGTACTTC. Translation gives CASSLKDTAYEQYF.